One sample yielded the 32 T cell receptor beta chains listed below, sequenced in a study of cytomegalovirus exposure and HLA in healthy donors. The table came from immunoSEQ multiplex PCR; TCRdb's copy has only in-frame clones and leaves some out. The sample yields 150,000 to 200,000 clones, less than 95% seen once. Sequenced material: PBMCs. All receptors come from a woman under 30 in good health and CMV-seropositive.

The rearrangement joins TRBV30 to TRBJ1-2; the D is unclear. The CDR3 sequence is 13 residues long. Germline V gene data show CDR1 as GTSNPN and CDR2 as SVGIG (reference sequence). V was clipped by 0 bases and J by 4 bases, with 9 bases between them. The CDR3 protein is CAWSVGITYGYTF. As DNA, the CDR3 is TGTGCCTGGAGTGTCGGGATCACCTATGGCTACACCTTC.

The rearrangement links TRBV27 to TRBJ1-2; 7 nucleotides match TRBD1. V lost 6 bases and J lost 4; bases outside the gene matches: 11. CDR1 is MNHEY, CDR2 SMNVEV, per germline (reference sequence). The CDR3 contains 15 residues. In nucleotides, the CDR3 is TGTGCCAGCAGCCGGGATGTGACAGGGATCTATGGCTACACCTTC. Its protein product is CASSRDVTGIYGYTF.

The chain has TRBV18 and TRBJ2-7; the D gene is possibly TRBD1 (6 bases). Between the trimmed V and J ends, which lost 3 bases and 3 bases, there was a span of 15 bases. Germline lookup yields CDR1 KGHSH and CDR2 LQKENI. CDR3 length: 15 amino acids. CDR3 sequence: CASSPQTGTLYEQYF. The CDR3 DNA follows: TGTGCCAGCTCACCGCAAACCGGGACACTCTACGAGCAGTACTTC.

V usage is TRBV5-5 and J usage is TRBJ2-2, with a weak D call TRBD2 (6 bases). Between the trimmed V and J ends, which lost 3 bases and 7 bases, there was a span of 16 bases. CDR3 length equals 15 residues. CDR1 SGHKS and CDR2 YYEKEE come from the germline V gene (reference sequence). The CDR3 coding sequence is TGTGCCAGCAGCTCGACTAGTTGGATAGGCGGGGAGCTGTTTTTT. It is translated as CASSSTSWIGGELFF.

The chain combines TRBV5-6 with TRBJ1-2, with D possibly matching TRBD1 (6 bases). Trimming stripped 2 bases from V and 4 bases from J, with 18 bases between. Germline values: CDR1 SGHDT, CDR2 YYEEEE. The CDR3 has 16 residues. CDR3 DNA: TGTGCCAGCAGCTTAGGACGGGACACTAGGTTCTATGGCTACACCTTC. This sequence encodes CASSLGRDTRFYGYTF.

The chain couples TRBV5-6 to TRBJ1-2; 7 positions match TRBD1. The V and J ends lost 0 bases and 4 bases, in that order; junction bases with no gene match: 9. The CDR3 totals 16 residues. Germline values: CDR1 SGHDT, CDR2 YYEEEE. CDR3 protein: CASSLAGTDALYGYTF. For the CDR3, the DNA is TGTGCCAGCAGCTTGGCCGGGACAGACGCTCTCTATGGCTACACCTTC. The whole variable domain, filled in from reference TRBV5-6 and TRBJ1-2, reads DAGVTQSPTHLIKTRGQQVTLRCSPKSGHDTVSWYQQALGQGPQFIFQYYEEEERQRGNFPDRFSGHQFPNYSSELNVNALLLGDSALYLCASSLAGTDALYGYTFGSGTRLTVV.

This rearrangement joins TRBV25-1 to TRBJ2-2; no definite D call. CDR1 and CDR2 (germline): MGHDK, SYGVNS. This CDR3 comprises 11 residues. V dropped 5 bases and J dropped 7 bases, with 5 bases sitting between them. The CDR3 protein is CASSPGGELFF. CDR3 nucleotide sequence: TGTGCCAGCAGTCCGGGCGGGGAGCTGTTTTTT.

This clone was seen a handful of times. This rearrangement joins TRBV27 to TRBJ2-7, with 8 bases fitting TRBD1. This CDR3 is built from 15 residues. Trimming at V came to 5 bases and at J to 7 bases, leaving 13 bases not matched to a gene. Germline V gene lookup returns CDR1 MNHEY and CDR2 SMNVEV (reference sequence). The CDR3 sequence is CASSQRAGGLGEQYF. CDR3 in DNA: TGTGCCAGCAGTCAGAGGGCAGGGGGCCTGGGGGAGCAGTACTTC.

This rearrangement joins TRBV6-1 to TRBJ1-4; D gene uncertain. Deletions cut 1 base from V and 3 bases from J, with 9 bases between. Germline CDR1 and CDR2: MNHNS and SASEGT. This CDR3 spans 15 amino acids. The chain's CDR3 is CASSEGYISNEKLFF. The DNA for the CDR3 is TGTGCCAGCAGTGAAGGATACATCTCTAATGAAAAACTGTTTTTT.

V usage is TRBV7-9 and J usage is TRBJ1-1, with a tentative D call TRBD1 (6 bases). The V gene's germline CDR1 is SEHNR and CDR2 FQNEAQ (reference sequence). V lost 11 bases, J lost 7 bases, and 11 bases lay in between. The CDR3 has 10 amino acids. Here the CDR3 DNA reads TGTGCCGGGGGGGCTCTTGAAGCTTTCTTT. Its translation is CAGGALEAFF.

The rearrangement joins TRBV18 to TRBJ2-2; 8 positions match TRBD1. V lost 2 bases and J lost 6; bases outside the gene matches: 5. Germline V gives CDR1 KGHSH, CDR2 LQKENI. There are 15 residues in the CDR3. The CDR3: CASSPVQGASGELFF. CDR3 sequence (DNA): TGTGCCAGCTCACCAGTTCAGGGGGCGTCCGGGGAGCTGTTTTTT.

The chain carries TRBV6-1 and TRBJ1-2; no reliable D call. The germline gives CDR1 MNHNS, CDR2 SASEGT. The CDR3 is 16 amino acids. Trimming stripped 4 bases from V and 2 bases from J, with 17 bases between. The CDR3 sequence: CASSGYGEGGNYGYTF. CDR3 DNA sequence: TGTGCCAGCAGTGGGTACGGGGAGGGCGGAAACTATGGCTACACCTTC.

The J gene is TRBJ2-3, the V gene TRBV5-4; D gene uncertain. Germline values: CDR1 SGHNT, CDR2 YYREEE (reference sequence). The CDR3 covers 13 residues. Trimming pared 0 bases from V and 3 bases from J, leaving 5 bases between. The CDR3 DNA is TGTGCCAGCAGCTTGGGGAGAACAGATACGCAGTATTTT. Amino acids: CASSLGRTDTQYF.

This chain connects TRBV13 to TRBJ2-1, with TRBD1 as a possible D gene (5 bases). V lost 4 bases and J 8 bases, leaving 12 bases between the germline ends. This CDR3 spans 13 amino acids. Germline lookup yields CDR1 PRHDT and CDR2 FYEKMQ (reference sequence). As DNA, the CDR3 is TGTGCCAGCAGCTCCCCAGGGAAGGATGAGCAGTTCTTC. Protein: CASSSPGKDEQFF.

The CDR3 region is CASSHGTSSYEQYF. The CDR3 bases are TGCGCCAGCAGCCATGGGACTTCGTCCTACGAGCAGTACTTC. The chain uses TRBV5-1 and TRBJ2-7; D might be TRBD2 (6 bases). This CDR3 comprises 14 residues. Trimming took off 4 bases at V and 1 base at J, with 12 bases between the two ends. From germline, CDR1 is SGHRS and CDR2 YFSETQ.

The V gene is TRBV15, the J gene TRBJ2-7; a possible D gene is TRBD1 (6 bases). Deletions cut 0 bases from V and 3 bases from J, with 15 bases between. The CDR3 sequence is 16 residues long. Per the germline V gene, CDR1 is LNHNV and CDR2 is YYDKDF (reference sequence). The CDR3 is CATSRDPPGVGYEQYF. The CDR3 DNA follows: TGTGCCACCAGCAGAGATCCCCCAGGGGTGGGCTACGAGCAGTACTTC.

The V gene is TRBV7-9, the J gene TRBJ2-7; no reliable D call. V dropped 10 bases and J dropped 0 bases, with 10 bases sitting between them. The germline V gene has CDR1 SEHNR and CDR2 FQNEAQ (reference sequence). This CDR3 has 12 amino acids. The CDR3 region has the DNA TGTGCCATTCAGGTTAGCTCCTACGAGCAGTACTTC. This sequence encodes CAIQVSSYEQYF.

This chain uses TRBV27 with TRBJ2-1, with 9 bases identical to TRBD1. Per germline, CDR1 MNHEY and CDR2 SMNVEV (reference sequence). V gave up 5 bases and J gave up 2 bases; unmatched junction bases: 7. The CDR3 totals 16 residues. The CDR3 bases are TGTGCCAGCAGTCCATCGACAGGGGGGACCTACAATGAGCAGTTCTTC. It translates to CASSPSTGGTYNEQFF.

This sequence joins TRBV5-1 and TRBJ2-1; TRBD2 matches 9 bases. The CDR3 contains 16 residues. Germline CDR1 and CDR2: SGHRS and YFSETQ. Losses at the gene ends were 3 bases for V and 4 bases for J; bases not matched to a gene: 8. The CDR3 loop reads CASSSPLAGLYNEQFF. CDR3 nucleotides: TGCGCCAGCAGCTCGCCGCTAGCGGGGCTTTACAATGAGCAGTTCTTC.

The chain employs TRBV15 and TRBJ1-2; the D is unclear. V shed 1 base and J shed 2 bases, with 5 bases lying between them. CDR3 length: 13 amino acids. CDR1 is LNHNV, CDR2 YYDKDF, per germline (reference sequence). DNA for the CDR3: TGTGCCACCAGCAGAGCGGAGAACTATGGCTACACCTTC. This sequence encodes CATSRAENYGYTF.

The gene calls are TRBV5-1 and TRBJ2-1; 8 nucleotides agree with TRBD2. Losses at the gene ends were 2 bases for V and 8 bases for J; bases not matched to a gene: 9. CDR1 and CDR2 (germline): SGHRS, YFSETQ. The CDR3 runs 15 residues. CDR3: CASSFPGGPRDEQFF. CDR3 DNA: TGCGCCAGCAGCTTCCCGGGGGGGCCGAGAGATGAGCAGTTCTTC.

The chain couples TRBV7-2 to TRBJ2-1; 7 bases are a match to TRBD2. The CDR3 length is 13 residues. Losses at the gene ends were 7 bases for V and 9 bases for J; bases not matched to a gene: 9. CDR1 and CDR2 (germline): SGHTA, FQGNSA. The DNA for the CDR3 is TGTGCCAGCAACGGGGGAGGGAGCGGTGAGCAGTTCTTC. Translated: CASNGGGSGEQFF.

This chain uses TRBV19 with TRBJ2-7; a weak D match, TRBD2 (6 bases). Germline V lookup: CDR1 LNHDA, CDR2 SQIVND (reference sequence). The CDR3 extends over 15 amino acids. V shed 3 bases and J shed 1 base, with 13 bases lying between them. The CDR3 spells CASSIFSGPSYEQYF. In DNA, the CDR3 is TGTGCCAGTAGTATCTTTAGCGGACCTTCCTACGAGCAGTACTTC. Drawing the rest from reference TRBV19 and TRBJ2-7, the complete variable domain is DGGITQSPKYLFRKEGQNVTLSCEQNLNHDAMYWYRQDPGQGLRLIYYSQIVNDFQKGDIAEGYSVSREKKESFPLTVTSAQKNPTAFYLCASSIFSGPSYEQYFGPGTRLTVT.

This chain uses TRBV19 with TRBJ1-6, with TRBD1 as a possible D gene (5 bases). V dropped 2 bases and J dropped 1 base, with 6 bases sitting between them. This CDR3 is 15 amino acids long. CDR1 and CDR2 from the germline V gene are LNHDA and SQIVND (reference sequence). The CDR3 loop reads CASSIQGSYNSPLHF. The CDR3 DNA is TGTGCCAGTAGTATACAGGGATCCTATAATTCACCCCTCCACTTT.

The rearrangement uses TRBV5-1 and TRBJ2-5; unclear D gene. The CDR3 sequence is 11 residues long. CDR1 is SGHRS, CDR2 YFSETQ, per germline. V lost 1 base and J 5 bases, leaving 3 bases between the germline ends. The CDR3 nucleotides are TGCGCCAGCAGCTTGTCGGAGACCCAGTACTTC. Amino acids: CASSLSETQYF.

The genes are TRBV9 and TRBJ2-1; TRBD2 aligns across 11 bases. The junction had 8 bases not matched to a gene; V was cut back by 4 bases and J by 5 bases. The CDR3 runs 16 residues. CDR1 and CDR2 from the germline V gene are SGDLS and YYNGEE. The CDR3 region has the DNA TGTGCCAGCAGCTTCACCGGGACTAGCGGCAACAATGAGCAGTTCTTC. The encoded protein is CASSFTGTSGNNEQFF.

This clone was observed a single time. The chain is built from TRBV27 and TRBJ2-1; 8 bases fit TRBD1. Looked up from germline, CDR1 is MNHEY and CDR2 is SMNVEV (reference sequence). This CDR3 comprises 16 residues. The J segment lost 8 bases and the V segment lost 7 bases, leaving 16 bases of the junction unmatched. The CDR3 nucleotides are TGTGCCAGCACTCATAGGGGACAGGCTTTGGGCGATGAGCAGTTCTTC. Amino acids: CASTHRGQALGDEQFF.

This chain uses TRBV30 with TRBJ1-6, with a tentative D call TRBD1 (6 bases). The CDR3 covers 15 residues. Trimming stripped 3 bases from V and 1 base from J, with 10 bases between. Germline V lookup: CDR1 GTSNPN, CDR2 SVGIG (reference sequence). CDR3 DNA sequence: TGTGCCTGGAGGGCAGGGGTGTCCTATAATTCACCCCTCCACTTT. Translation gives CAWRAGVSYNSPLHF.

The CDR3 bases are TGTGCCAGCAATTGGGCTTCCCGCTTCTACGAGCAGTACTTC. It encodes CASNWASRFYEQYF. V gene TRBV28 combines with J gene TRBJ2-7; no firm D call. Germline values: CDR1 MDHEN, CDR2 SYDVKM. Deletions cut 7 bases from V and 3 bases from J, with 16 bases between. The length of the CDR3 is 14 residues.

The chain couples TRBV7-8 to TRBJ1-2; D not certain. Deletions cut 4 bases from V and 4 bases from J, with 19 bases between. The CDR3 spans 16 residues. Germline V gene data show CDR1 as SGHVS and CDR2 as FQNEAQ. Here the CDR3 DNA reads TGTGCCAGCAGCTCACAACCGCTTAGAGGGATCTATGGCTACACCTTC. Amino acid sequence: CASSSQPLRGIYGYTF.

The chain is built from TRBV5-1 and TRBJ1-2; 10 bases fit TRBD1. J was trimmed by 8 bases and V by 0 bases; bases with no gene match: 7. In germline, CDR1 is SGHRS, CDR2 YFSETQ. The CDR3 is 15 residues long. For the CDR3, the DNA is TGCGCCAGCAGCTTGGCCCCCGGGACAGGGGAGGGCTACACCTTC. It is translated as CASSLAPGTGEGYTF. Full variable domain (missing parts from reference TRBV5-1 and TRBJ1-2): KAGVTQTPRYLIKTRGQQVTLSCSPISGHRSVSWYQQTPGQGLQFLFEYFSETQRNKGNFPGRFSGRQFSNSRSEMNVSTLELGDSALYLCASSLAPGTGEGYTFGSGTRLTVV.

The gene calls are TRBV6-6 and TRBJ2-1; 8 bases align to TRBD2. From germline, CDR1 is MNHNY and CDR2 SVGAGI (reference sequence). The CDR3 consists of 14 residues. With V trimmed by 2 bases and J by 5 bases, 2 bases remained unmatched. CDR3 sequence: CASSYLAGNNEQFF. The CDR3 DNA follows: TGTGCCAGCAGTTACCTAGCGGGCAACAATGAGCAGTTCTTC.